This TCR beta chain was identified in a study of shared clonotypes between healthy human individuals. Naive CD8 cells were CD45RO-negative, positively selected for CCR7, excluding terminally differentiated effector memory CD45RA+ cells. Generated by immunoSEQ multiplex PCR, the TCRdb table keeps only in-frame clones and is missing some. The table records 800,000 to 950,000 clones, roughly 96% of them present only once. This CDR3 contains 12 residues. Germline assignment: CDR1 SGHNT and CDR2 YENEEA. Trimming shortened V by 9 bases and J by 4 bases, and 10 bases separated the two germline ends. What was sequenced was naive CD8+ T cells sorted from blood. The chain couples TRBV11-3 to TRBJ2-1, with a possible D match to TRBD2 (6 bases). This TCR derives from a man in his thirties or forties in good health. In DNA form, the CDR3 reads TGTGCCAGGCGGGATCTTTACAATGAGCAGTTCTTC. This codes for CARRDLYNEQFF. The whole variable domain, remainder taken from reference TRBV11-3 and TRBJ2-1, is EAGVVQSPRYKIIEKKQPVAFWCNPISGHNTLYWYLQNLGQGPELLIRYENEEAVDDSQLPKDRFSAERLKGVDSTLKIQPAELGDSAVYLCARRDLYNEQFFGPGTRLTVL.